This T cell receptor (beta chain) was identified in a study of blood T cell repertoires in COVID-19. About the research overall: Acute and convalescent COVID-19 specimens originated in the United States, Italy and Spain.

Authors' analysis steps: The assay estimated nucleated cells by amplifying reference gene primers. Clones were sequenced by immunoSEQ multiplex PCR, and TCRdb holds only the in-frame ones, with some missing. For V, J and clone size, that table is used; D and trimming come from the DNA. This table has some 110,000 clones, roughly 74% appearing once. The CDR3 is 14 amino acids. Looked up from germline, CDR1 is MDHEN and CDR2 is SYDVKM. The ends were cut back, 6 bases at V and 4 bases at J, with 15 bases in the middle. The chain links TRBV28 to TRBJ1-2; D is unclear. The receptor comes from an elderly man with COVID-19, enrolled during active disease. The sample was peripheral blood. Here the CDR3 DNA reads TGTGCCAGCAGGGGAGGGCCAAGGAGCTATGGCTACACCTTC. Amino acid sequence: CASRGGPRSYGYTF.